This is a list of T cell receptor beta chains from one sample in a study of blood T cells in healthy people across ages. TCRdb re-called the 5' RACE reads through MiXCR, storing one row per CDR3 protein. This sample carries about 800,000 distinct CDR3 sequences, around 25% of them seen once, and the ten largest clones take 3% to 4.5%. These same records also appear under a second study, on T cells of mothers and their children.

The material sequenced was blood. Receptor source: a boy younger than 18 in good health. CDR3s include the opening cysteine and the closing phenylalanine or tryptophan. Fields, in order: J gene, V gene, clone size, D gene, CDR3 DNA, CDR3 protein. The D gene is left open where the match is weak. Not every row has a clone size; where given, it reads once, few, many or a size class.

TRBJ2-5,TRBV7-3,few,NA,TGTGCCAGCAGCTTAGGGAGCGGCATACAAGAGACCCAGTACTTC,CASSLGSGIQETQYF
TRBJ2-7,TRBV4-1,NA,NA,TGCGCCAGCAGCCAACACAGCTCCTACGAGCAGTACTTC,CASSQHSSYEQYF
TRBJ1-2,TRBV20-1,NA,TRBD1,TGCATCGGCGGGACAGACTATGGCTACACCTTC,CIGGTDYGYTF
TRBJ2-5,TRBV7-2,NA,NA,TGTGCCAGCAGCCCGGAACTAGCTTCAGAGACCCAGTACTTC,CASSPELASETQYF
TRBJ2-7,TRBV10-3,few,NA,TGTGCCATCAACCCGGGAACCCTTTCCTACGAGCAGTACTTC,CAINPGTLSYEQYF
TRBJ2-7,TRBV21-1,NA,NA,TGTGCCAGCAGCGTCTGGACAGGGTTGAACGAGCAGTACTTC,CASSVWTGLNEQYF
TRBJ1-1,TRBV10-3,NA,TRBD1,TGTGCCACAGGACAGGGGAACACTGAAGTTTTCTTT,CATGQGNTEVFF
TRBJ2-7,TRBV15,NA,NA,TGTGCCACCAGCAGAGAAGGCGGCAATACCTACGAGCAGTACTTC,CATSREGGNTYEQYF
TRBJ1-1,TRBV6-4,NA,NA,TGTGCCAGCAGTGAACGGGTGAAGACTGACGCTTTCTTT,CASSERVKTDAFF
TRBJ1-1,TRBV7-2,NA,NA,TGTGCCAGCAGCTTGTACAGGTCTAACACTGAAGCTTTCTTT,CASSLYRSNTEAFF
TRBJ2-5,TRBV6-6,few,NA,TGTGCCAGCAGTTACTGGATCAGGGGAGATCAAGAGACCCAGTACTTC,CASSYWIRGDQETQYF
TRBJ1-5,TRBV20-1,many,NA,TGCAGTGCTAGAGACAGGGACAATCAGCCCCAGCATTTT,CSARDRDNQPQHF
TRBJ2-3,TRBV7-2,few,NA,TGTGCCAGCAGCCCGCTTAGTGCAGATACGCAGTATTTT,CASSPLSADTQYF
TRBJ1-1,TRBV7-2,NA,NA,TGTGCCAGCAGCTTAGGGACTGGCAGAGACACTGAAGCTTTCTTT,CASSLGTGRDTEAFF
TRBJ2-7,TRBV7-2,NA,TRBD1,TGTGCCAGCAGCACCGGGACAGGGCTGTACGAGCAGTACTTC,CASSTGTGLYEQYF
TRBJ1-4,TRBV5-1,few,NA,TGCGCCAGCAGCTTGGCCTCAGGTGAAAAACTGTTTTTT,CASSLASGEKLFF
TRBJ1-3,TRBV18,once,NA,TGTGCCAGCTCACCACTCGGCGTCTCCCTAAACACCATATATTTT,CASSPLGVSLNTIYF
TRBJ2-1,TRBV20-1,few,NA,TGCAGTGCTAGTTCCTACACGGGAGTCCCCTACAATGAGCAGTTCTTC,CSASSYTGVPYNEQFF
TRBJ2-3,TRBV4-3,few,TRBD2,TGCGCCAGCAGCCCCCGACTAGCGGGCCAATACGTGGATACGCAGTATTTT,CASSPRLAGQYVDTQYF
TRBJ2-2,TRBV25-1,NA,NA,TGTGCCAGCAGTGAGCCCGGGACAAGCACCGGGGAGCTGTTTTTT,CASSEPGTSTGELFF
TRBJ2-2,TRBV7-2,NA,TRBD2,TGTGCCAGCAGCTCAGAACGACTAGCCACCGGGGAGCTGTTTTTT,CASSSERLATGELFF
TRBJ1-6,TRBV5-1,NA,NA,TGCGCCAGCAGCGCCAGCCCAGGGGAATATGGCTCACCCCTCCACTTT,CASSASPGEYGSPLHF
TRBJ2-7,TRBV20-1,few,TRBD2,TGCAGTGCCCTTACTAGCGGGGTTACCCCCTACGAGCAGTACTTC,CSALTSGVTPYEQYF
TRBJ2-5,TRBV18,few,NA,TGTGCCAGCTCACCATCTCAGGAAGAGACCCAGTACTTC,CASSPSQEETQYF
TRBJ2-7,TRBV6-2/TRBV6-3,NA,TRBD1,TGTGCCAGCAACCCGATCCTCCGGGACAGGTACTTAGGCGCCGAGCAGTACTTC,CASNPILRDRYLGAEQYF
TRBJ2-5,TRBV30,few,NA,TGTGCCTGGACAGTTCGAGAGACCCAGTACTTC,CAWTVRETQYF
TRBJ1-5,TRBV6-2/TRBV6-3,NA,TRBD1,TGTGCCAGCAGTTACGGGACAGGGTTTCAGCCCCAGCATTTT,CASSYGTGFQPQHF
TRBJ1-5,TRBV15,few,TRBD1,TGTGCCACCAGCAGATATCAGGGGGCTCAGCCCCAGCATTTT,CATSRYQGAQPQHF
TRBJ1-1,TRBV6-6,few,NA,TGTGCCAGCTTCTACAGGGTGAACACTGAAGCTTTCTTT,CASFYRVNTEAFF
TRBJ1-2,TRBV20-1,few,NA,TGCAGTGCTAGGGTCCTGGCTTGGGCAGCTGGCTACACCTTC,CSARVLAWAAGYTF
TRBJ1-5,TRBV12-3/TRBV12-4,NA,TRBD1,TGTGCCAGCAGTTGGCAGGGGGCGCAGGGCAATCAGCCCCAGCATTTT,CASSWQGAQGNQPQHF
TRBJ2-5,TRBV28,few,NA,TGTGCCAGCAGAATCCGGGCCCCGTGGGAGACCCAGTACTTC,CASRIRAPWETQYF
TRBJ2-5,TRBV15,NA,NA,TGTGCCACCAGCAGTCCTCCATCGGTGGACAGAGAAGAGACCCAGTACTTC,CATSSPPSVDREETQYF
TRBJ1-2,TRBV27,few,TRBD1,TGTGCCAGCAGTGCCCGGGCTGACAGGGTTTATGGCTACACCTTC,CASSARADRVYGYTF
TRBJ2-5,TRBV27,NA,TRBD2,TGTGCCAGCAGTTCCCTAGCGGACTTCCGAGAGACCCAGTACTTC,CASSSLADFRETQYF
TRBJ2-6,TRBV3-1,NA,TRBD1,TGTGCCAGCAGCCAAGTGGACAGGGGGCTCTCTGGGGCCAACGTCCTGACTTTC,CASSQVDRGLSGANVLTF
TRBJ2-7,TRBV14,few,TRBD1,TGTGCCAGCAGCCAAAGGACAGGGATCGGCTACGAGCAGTACTTC,CASSQRTGIGYEQYF
TRBJ2-4,TRBV20-1,NA,NA,TGCAGTGCTAGGAAGAATCCGGAAAACATTCAGTACTTC,CSARKNPENIQYF
TRBJ2-7,TRBV4-2,few,TRBD1,TGTGCCAGCAGCCAAGATACGGACAGGTCCCTGGTGAGCTCCTACGAGCAGTACTTC,CASSQDTDRSLVSSYEQYF
TRBJ1-2,TRBV9,few,NA,TGTGCCAGCAGCGTAGGTCCTTGGGGCTACACCTTC,CASSVGPWGYTF
TRBJ2-1,TRBV24-1,NA,TRBD1,TGTGCCACCAGTGCCCCCGGTGACAGGGGGCTCGATGAGCAGTTCTTC,CATSAPGDRGLDEQFF
TRBJ2-2,TRBV29-1,NA,NA,TGCAGCGGAAGGGACTTCGACGACACCGGGGAGCTGTTTTTT,CSGRDFDDTGELFF
TRBJ2-5,TRBV7-2,NA,TRBD2,TGTGCCAGCAGCCAAGCGAATAGCGGGAGAGGAGAGACCCAGTACTTC,CASSQANSGRGETQYF
TRBJ2-5,TRBV20-1,NA,NA,TGCAGTGCTAGTAGGATACAAGAGACCCAGTACTTC,CSASRIQETQYF
TRBJ1-1,TRBV6-6,NA,NA,TGTGCCAGCAGTTCCAAAAGCACTGAAGCTTTCTTT,CASSSKSTEAFF
TRBJ2-6,TRBV12-3/TRBV12-4,NA,NA,TGTGCCAGCAGGCTTTACGGGTCTGGGGCCAACGTCCTGACTTTC,CASRLYGSGANVLTF
TRBJ2-3,TRBV4-3,NA,NA,TGCGCCAGCAGCCTAGGCAGGGTTTCCACAGATACGCAGTATTTT,CASSLGRVSTDTQYF
TRBJ2-5,TRBV24-1,NA,TRBD2,TGTGCCACCAGGGGACTAGATCAAGCTTCGTTCTTC,CATRGLDQASFF
TRBJ1-5,TRBV29-1,NA,TRBD1,TGCAGCGTCACCGGGACAGGGGAGGATCAGCCCCAGCATTTT,CSVTGTGEDQPQHF
TRBJ2-5,TRBV5-1,NA,NA,TGCGCCAGCAGCCCCGGTAACCTCGTCCAGGAGACCCAGTACTTC,CASSPGNLVQETQYF
TRBJ1-4,TRBV2,NA,NA,TGTGCCAGCAGTTCGGACACCACAACTAATGAAAAACTGTTTTTT,CASSSDTTTNEKLFF
TRBJ1-2,TRBV20-1,NA,NA,TGCAGTGCTAGGGCGGACACCTTC,CSARADTF
TRBJ2-1,TRBV6-1,few,TRBD1,TGTGCCAGCAGTGGACGGGACAGGTTGTACAATGAGCAGTTCTTC,CASSGRDRLYNEQFF
TRBJ2-7,TRBV29-1,NA,NA,TGCAGCGCGGTGAATGGGGACTCCTACGAGCAGTACTTC,CSAVNGDSYEQYF
TRBJ2-7,TRBV20-1,NA,NA,TGCAGTGCTTTAGAAGGACTACGAGGCGAGCAGTACTTC,CSALEGLRGEQYF
TRBJ2-3,TRBV29-1,few,NA,TGCAGCGGGCTGGGGAACACAGATACGCAGTATTTT,CSGLGNTDTQYF
TRBJ2-5,TRBV7-9,few,TRBD1,TGTGCCAGCAGCTCATCCGGGACAGGGCTGCAAGAGACCCAGTACTTC,CASSSSGTGLQETQYF
TRBJ2-3,TRBV28,NA,NA,TGTGCCAGCGCAACCCAGGACCGGAGAGGAGATACGCAGTATTTT,CASATQDRRGDTQYF
TRBJ2-7,TRBV6-2/TRBV6-3,few,TRBD2,TGTGCCAGCAGAACTACCGGGACTAGCTATCTCGGCGAGCAGTACTTC,CASRTTGTSYLGEQYF
TRBJ2-1,TRBV5-1,NA,TRBD2,TGCGCCAGCAGCTTGGTAGGGCAGCGGGAGAATGAGCAGTTCTTC,CASSLVGQRENEQFF